This T cell receptor beta chain came from a study of T cells in Graves' hyperthyroidism and ophthalmopathy. General study points: Ophthalmopathy prediction by the model preceded onset by a median approximately 6.9 months.

J lost 5 bases, V lost 4 bases, and 13 bases had no gene match. The CDR3 consists of 17 residues. CDR1 is SGHAT and CDR2 is FQNNGV in the germline V gene. Many counts were recorded for this clonotype. What it binds is unknown. Amplification yielded TCR beta CDR3 regions, with RNA transcripts as the source. During a first-round RT-PCR of the TCR CDR3, the HTBI primer set was used. TCRdb reprocessed the multiplex PCR reads via MiXCR and lists one record per CDR3 protein. This sample carries a few hundred thousand distinct CDR3 sequences, approximately 14% of them seen once, and the ten largest clones take approximately 15%.

V gene TRBV11-2 combines with J gene TRBJ2-1, with 8 nucleotides matching TRBD2. Sequencing input: blood. The clonotype originates from a woman between 40 and 55 years old with Graves' hyperthyroidism. The DNA of the CDR3 is TGTGCCAGCAGCTCGAAGAGGTGGCTAGCGGGTGACAATGAGCAGTTCTTC. It codes for CASSSKRWLAGDNEQFF.